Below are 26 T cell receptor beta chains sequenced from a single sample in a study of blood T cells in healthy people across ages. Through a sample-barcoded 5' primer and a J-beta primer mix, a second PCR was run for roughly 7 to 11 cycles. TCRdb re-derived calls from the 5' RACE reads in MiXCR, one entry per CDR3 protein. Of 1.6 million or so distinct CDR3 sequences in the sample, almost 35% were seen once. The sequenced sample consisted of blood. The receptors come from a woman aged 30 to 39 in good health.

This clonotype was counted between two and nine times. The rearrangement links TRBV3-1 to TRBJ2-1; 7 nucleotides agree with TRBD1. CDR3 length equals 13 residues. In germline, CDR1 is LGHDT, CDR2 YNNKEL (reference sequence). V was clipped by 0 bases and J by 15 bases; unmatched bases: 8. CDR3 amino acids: CASSQDDRVGLFF. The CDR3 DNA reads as TGTGCCAGCAGCCAAGACGACAGGGTTGGTCTGTTCTTC.

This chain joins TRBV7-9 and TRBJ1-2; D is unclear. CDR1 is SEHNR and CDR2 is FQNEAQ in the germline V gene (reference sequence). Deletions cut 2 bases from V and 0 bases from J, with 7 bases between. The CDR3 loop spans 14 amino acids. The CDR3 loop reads CASSLTNANYGYTF. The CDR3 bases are TGTGCCAGCAGCTTAACGAACGCTAACTATGGCTACACCTTC.

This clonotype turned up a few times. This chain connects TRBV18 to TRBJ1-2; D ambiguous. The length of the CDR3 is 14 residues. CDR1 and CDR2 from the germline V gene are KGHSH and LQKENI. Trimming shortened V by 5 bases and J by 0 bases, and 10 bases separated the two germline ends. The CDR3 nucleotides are TGTGCCAGCTCATCAACAACGGCTAACTATGGCTACACCTTC. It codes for CASSSTTANYGYTF.

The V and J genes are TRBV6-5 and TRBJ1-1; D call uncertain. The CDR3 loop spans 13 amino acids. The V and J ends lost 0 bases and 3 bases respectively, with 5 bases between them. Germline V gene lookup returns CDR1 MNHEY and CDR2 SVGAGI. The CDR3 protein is CASSYSSDTEAFF. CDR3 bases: TGTGCCAGCAGTTACTCGTCGGACACTGAAGCTTTCTTT.

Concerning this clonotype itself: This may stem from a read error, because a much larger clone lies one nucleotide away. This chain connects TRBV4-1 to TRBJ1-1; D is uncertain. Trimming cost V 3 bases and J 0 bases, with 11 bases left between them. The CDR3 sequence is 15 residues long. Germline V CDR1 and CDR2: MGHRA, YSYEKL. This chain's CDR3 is CASSHAGVVNTEAFF. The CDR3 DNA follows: TGCGCCAGCAGCCACGCGGGCGTAGTGAACACTGAAGCTTTCTTT.

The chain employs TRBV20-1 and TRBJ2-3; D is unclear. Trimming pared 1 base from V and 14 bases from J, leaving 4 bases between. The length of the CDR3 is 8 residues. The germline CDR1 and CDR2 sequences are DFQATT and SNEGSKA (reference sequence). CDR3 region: CSARAGYF. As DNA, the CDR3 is TGCAGTGCTAGAGCCGGGTATTTT.

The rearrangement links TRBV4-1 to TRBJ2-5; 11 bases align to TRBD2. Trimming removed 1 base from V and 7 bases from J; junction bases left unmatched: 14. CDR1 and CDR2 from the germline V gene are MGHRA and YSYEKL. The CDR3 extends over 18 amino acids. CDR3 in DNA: TGCGCCAGCAGCCAAGTGGCGACTAGCGGGACCGTAGGGGGGACCCAGTACTTC. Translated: CASSQVATSGTVGGTQYF.

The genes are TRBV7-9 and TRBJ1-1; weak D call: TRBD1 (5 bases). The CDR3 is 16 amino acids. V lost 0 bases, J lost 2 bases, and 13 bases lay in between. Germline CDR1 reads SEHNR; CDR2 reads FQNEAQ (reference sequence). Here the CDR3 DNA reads TGTGCCAGCAGCTTAGCGCTGGGACGACGTAACACTGAAGCTTTCTTT. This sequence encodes CASSLALGRRNTEAFF. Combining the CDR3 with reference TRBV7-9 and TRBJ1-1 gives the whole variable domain DTGVSQNPRHKITKRGQNVTFRCDPISEHNRLYWYRQTLGQGPEFLTYFQNEAQLEKSRLLSDRFSAERPKGSFSTLEIQRTEQGDSAMYLCASSLALGRRNTEAFFGQGTRLTVV.

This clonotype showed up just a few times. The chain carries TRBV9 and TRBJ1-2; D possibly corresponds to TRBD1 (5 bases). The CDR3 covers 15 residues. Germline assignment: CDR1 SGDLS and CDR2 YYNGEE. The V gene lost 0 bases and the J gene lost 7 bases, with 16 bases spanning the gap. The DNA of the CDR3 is TGTGCCAGCAGCGTAGGCAGGGTTCCGTTGGTTGGCTACACCTTC. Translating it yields CASSVGRVPLVGYTF.

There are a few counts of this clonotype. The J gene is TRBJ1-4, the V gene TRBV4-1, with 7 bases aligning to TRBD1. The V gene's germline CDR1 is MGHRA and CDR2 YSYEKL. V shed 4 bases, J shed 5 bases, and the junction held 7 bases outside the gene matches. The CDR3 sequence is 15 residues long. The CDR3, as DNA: TGCGCCAGCAGCCGGCCGGGACAGACAAATGAAAAACTGTTTTTT. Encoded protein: CASSRPGQTNEKLFF.

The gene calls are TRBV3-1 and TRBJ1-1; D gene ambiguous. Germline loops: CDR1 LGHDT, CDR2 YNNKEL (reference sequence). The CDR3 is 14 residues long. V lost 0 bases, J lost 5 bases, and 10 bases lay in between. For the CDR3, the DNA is TGTGCCAGCAGCCAAGAGGTGGTAGGGACTGAAGCTTTCTTT. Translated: CASSQEVVGTEAFF.

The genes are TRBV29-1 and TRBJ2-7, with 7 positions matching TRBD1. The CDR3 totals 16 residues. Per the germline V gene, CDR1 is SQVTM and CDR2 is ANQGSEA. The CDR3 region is CSNYQVDRVEDPKGYF. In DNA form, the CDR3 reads TGCAGTAACTATCAAGTAGACAGGGTCGAGGATCCGAAGGGGTACTTC.

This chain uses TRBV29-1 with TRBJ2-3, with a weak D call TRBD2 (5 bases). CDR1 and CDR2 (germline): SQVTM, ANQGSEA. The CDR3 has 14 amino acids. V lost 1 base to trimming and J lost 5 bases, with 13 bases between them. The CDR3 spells CSVEVGGLGDTQYF. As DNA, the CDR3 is TGCAGCGTTGAAGTCGGCGGGTTGGGAGATACGCAGTATTTT.

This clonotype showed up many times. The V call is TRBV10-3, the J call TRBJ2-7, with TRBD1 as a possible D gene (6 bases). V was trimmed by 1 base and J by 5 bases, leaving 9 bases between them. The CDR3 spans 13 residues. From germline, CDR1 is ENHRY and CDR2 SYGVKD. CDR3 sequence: CAISELGADEQYF. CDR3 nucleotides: TGTGCCATCAGTGAGTTGGGGGCCGACGAGCAGTACTTC.

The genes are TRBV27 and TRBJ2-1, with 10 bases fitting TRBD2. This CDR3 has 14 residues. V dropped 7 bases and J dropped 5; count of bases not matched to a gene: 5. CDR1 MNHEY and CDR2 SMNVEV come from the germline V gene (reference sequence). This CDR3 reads CASTLAGAHNEQFF. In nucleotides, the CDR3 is TGTGCCAGCACCCTAGCGGGAGCCCACAATGAGCAGTTCTTC.

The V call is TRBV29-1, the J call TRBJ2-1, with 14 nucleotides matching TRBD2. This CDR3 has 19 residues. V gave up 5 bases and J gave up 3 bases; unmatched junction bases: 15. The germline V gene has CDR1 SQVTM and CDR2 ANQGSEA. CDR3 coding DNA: TGCAGCGTTATCTCCGGGACTAGCGGGGGATCTGCAAGCTACAATGAGCAGTTCTTC. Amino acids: CSVISGTSGGSASYNEQFF.

The CDR3 is CASSLGAGVFTDTQYF. The CDR3 coding sequence is TGTGCCAGCAGTTTGGGAGCTGGAGTCTTCACAGATACGCAGTATTTT. The chain links TRBV28 to TRBJ2-3; tentative D call: TRBD2 (5 bases). The germline gives CDR1 MDHEN, CDR2 SYDVKM. The V and J ends lost 3 bases and 2 bases respectively, with 15 bases between them. The CDR3 sequence is 16 residues long.

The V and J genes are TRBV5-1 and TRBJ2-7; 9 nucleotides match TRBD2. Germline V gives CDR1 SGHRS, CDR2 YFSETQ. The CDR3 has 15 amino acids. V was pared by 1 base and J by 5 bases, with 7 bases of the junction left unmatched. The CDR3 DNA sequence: TGCGCCAGCAGCTTGTTAGCGGGAGACTACAACGAGCAGTACTTC. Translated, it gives CASSLLAGDYNEQYF.

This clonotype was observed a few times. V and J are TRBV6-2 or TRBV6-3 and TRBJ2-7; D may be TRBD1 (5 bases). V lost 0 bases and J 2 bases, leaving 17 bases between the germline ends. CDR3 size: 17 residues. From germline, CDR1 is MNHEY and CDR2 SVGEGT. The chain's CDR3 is CASSYSPHRPLPYEQYF. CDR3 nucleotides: TGTGCCAGCAGTTACTCGCCCCACAGGCCCTTACCCTACGAGCAGTACTTC.

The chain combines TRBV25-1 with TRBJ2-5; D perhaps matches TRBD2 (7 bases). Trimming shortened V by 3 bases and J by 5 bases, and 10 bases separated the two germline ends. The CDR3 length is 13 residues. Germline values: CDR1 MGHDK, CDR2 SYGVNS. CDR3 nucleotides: TGTGCCAGCAGTGATAAGGGGGGGGAGACCCAGTACTTC. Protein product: CASSDKGGETQYF.

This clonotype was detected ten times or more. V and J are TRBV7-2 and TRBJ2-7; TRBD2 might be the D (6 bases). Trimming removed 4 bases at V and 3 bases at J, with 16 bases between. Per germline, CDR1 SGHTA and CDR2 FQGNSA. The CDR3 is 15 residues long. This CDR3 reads CASSSGGVLYYEQYF. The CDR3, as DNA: TGTGCCAGCAGCTCCGGCGGGGTCCTTTACTACGAGCAGTACTTC.

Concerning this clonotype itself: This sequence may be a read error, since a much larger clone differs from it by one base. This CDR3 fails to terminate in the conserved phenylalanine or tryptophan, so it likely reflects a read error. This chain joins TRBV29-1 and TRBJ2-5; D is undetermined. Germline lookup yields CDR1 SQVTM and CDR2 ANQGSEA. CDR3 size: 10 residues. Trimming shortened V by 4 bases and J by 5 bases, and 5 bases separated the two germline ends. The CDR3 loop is CSVVRETQYC. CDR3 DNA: TGCAGCGTTGTAAGGGAGACCCAGTACTGC.

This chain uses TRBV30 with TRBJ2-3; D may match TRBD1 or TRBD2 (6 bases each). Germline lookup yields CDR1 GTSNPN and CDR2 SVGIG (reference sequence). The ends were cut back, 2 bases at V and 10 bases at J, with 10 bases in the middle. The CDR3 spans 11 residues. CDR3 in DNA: TGTGCCTGGAGTCATCGGGGGCCGCAGTATTTT. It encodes CAWSHRGPQYF.

CDR3 sequence (DNA): TGTGCCAGCAGCCCCGGGCGACTAGCGGAACCCTACAATGAGCAGTTCTTC. It translates to CASSPGRLAEPYNEQFF. The J gene is TRBJ2-1, the V gene TRBV6-1; 9 positions agree with TRBD2. Germline lookup yields CDR1 MNHNS and CDR2 SASEGT. The CDR3 length is 17 residues. Trimming removed 6 bases from V and 2 bases from J; junction bases left unmatched: 11.

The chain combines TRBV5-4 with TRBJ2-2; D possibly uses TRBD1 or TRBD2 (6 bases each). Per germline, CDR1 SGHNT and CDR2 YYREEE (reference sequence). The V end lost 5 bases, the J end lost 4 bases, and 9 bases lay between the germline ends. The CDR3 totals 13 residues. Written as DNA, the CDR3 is TGTGCCAGCAGGGGGGGCGGCACCGGGGAGCTGTTTTTT. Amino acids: CASRGGGTGELFF.

This CDR3 is CASGTSGRATYNEQFF. The CDR3 DNA follows: TGTGCCAGCGGAACTAGCGGGAGGGCAACGTACAATGAGCAGTTCTTC. V gene TRBV12-3 or TRBV12-4 combines with J gene TRBJ2-1; 13 bases align to TRBD2. The junction had 8 bases not matched to a gene; V was cut back by 8 bases and J by 4 bases. The CDR3 spans 16 residues.